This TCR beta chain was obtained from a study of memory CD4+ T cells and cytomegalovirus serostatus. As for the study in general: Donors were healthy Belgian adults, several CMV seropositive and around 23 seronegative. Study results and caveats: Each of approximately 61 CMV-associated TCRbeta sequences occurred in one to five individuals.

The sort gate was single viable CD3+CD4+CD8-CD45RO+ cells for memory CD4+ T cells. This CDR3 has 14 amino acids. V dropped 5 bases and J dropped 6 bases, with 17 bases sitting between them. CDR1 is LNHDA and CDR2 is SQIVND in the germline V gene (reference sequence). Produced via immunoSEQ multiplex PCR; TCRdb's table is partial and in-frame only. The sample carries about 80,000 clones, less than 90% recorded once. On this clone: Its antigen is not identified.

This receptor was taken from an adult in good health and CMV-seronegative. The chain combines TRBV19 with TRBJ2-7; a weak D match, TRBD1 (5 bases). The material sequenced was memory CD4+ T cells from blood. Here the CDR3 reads CASSGGQGTSEQYF. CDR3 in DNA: TGTGCCAGTAGTGGTGGTCAGGGAACGAGCGAGCAGTACTTC.